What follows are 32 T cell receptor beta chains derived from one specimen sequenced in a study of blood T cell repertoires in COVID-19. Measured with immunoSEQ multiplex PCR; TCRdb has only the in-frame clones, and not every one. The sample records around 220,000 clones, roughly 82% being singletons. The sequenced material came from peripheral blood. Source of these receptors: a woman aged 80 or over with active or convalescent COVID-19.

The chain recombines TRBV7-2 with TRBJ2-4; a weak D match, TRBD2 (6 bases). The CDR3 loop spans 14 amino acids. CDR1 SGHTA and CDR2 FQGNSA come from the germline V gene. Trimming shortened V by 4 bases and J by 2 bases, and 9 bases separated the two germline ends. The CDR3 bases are TGTGCCAGCAGCTCTGGAGGGTCCAAAAACATTCAGTACTTC. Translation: CASSSGGSKNIQYF.

The chain's CDR3 is CASSLYSSGTSYNEQFF. The CDR3 nucleotides are TGCGCCAGCAGCTTGTACTCTAGCGGGACATCCTACAATGAGCAGTTCTTC. This chain links TRBV5-1 with TRBJ2-1; 9 bases map to TRBD2. Trimming removed 1 base from V and 1 base from J; junction bases left unmatched: 6. The CDR3 extends over 17 amino acids. The V gene's germline CDR1 is SGHRS and CDR2 YFSETQ.

CDR3 sequence reads: CASSFSDTIYF. The CDR3 region has the DNA TGTGCCAGCAGCTTTAGTGACACCATATATTTT. V and J are TRBV5-6 and TRBJ1-3; unclear D gene. The V gene's germline CDR1 is SGHDT and CDR2 YYEEEE. V dropped 2 bases and J dropped 8 bases, with 5 bases sitting between them. The length of the CDR3 is 11 residues.

CDR3 region: CATSRDIQGYEPQHF. The CDR3 DNA reads TGTGCCACCAGCAGAGATATACAGGGGTACGAGCCCCAGCATTTT. The V gene is TRBV15, the J gene TRBJ1-5; 7 bases agree with TRBD1. Germline CDR1 is LNHNV and CDR2 is YYDKDF (reference sequence). V was pared by 0 bases and J by 8 bases, with 7 bases of the junction left unmatched. CDR3 length equals 15 residues.

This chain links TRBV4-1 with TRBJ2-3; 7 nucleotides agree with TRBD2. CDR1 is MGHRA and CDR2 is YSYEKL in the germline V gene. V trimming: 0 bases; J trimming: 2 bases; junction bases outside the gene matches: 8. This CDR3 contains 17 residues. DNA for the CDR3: TGCGCCAGCAGCCAAGATTTGCCTAGCGGATACACAGATACGCAGTATTTT. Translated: CASSQDLPSGYTDTQYF.

In nucleotides, the CDR3 is TGCGCCAGCAGCGAGCAGGCGAGCTCTGGAAACACCATATATTTT. It yields the protein CASSEQASSGNTIYF. This chain uses TRBV5-1 with TRBJ1-3; D remains ambiguous. Trimming cost V 4 bases and J 0 bases, with 11 bases left between them. This CDR3 region has 15 residues. Germline lookup yields CDR1 SGHRS and CDR2 YFSETQ. The full variable domain, with the rest looked up from reference TRBV5-1 and TRBJ1-3, is KAGVTQTPRYLIKTRGQQVTLSCSPISGHRSVSWYQQTPGQGLQFLFEYFSETQRNKGNFPGRFSGRQFSNSRSEMNVSTLELGDSALYLCASSEQASSGNTIYFGEGSWLTVV.

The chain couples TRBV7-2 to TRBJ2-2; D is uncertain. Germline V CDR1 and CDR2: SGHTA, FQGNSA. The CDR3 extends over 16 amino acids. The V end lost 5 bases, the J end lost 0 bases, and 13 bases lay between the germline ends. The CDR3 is CASSQITVSNTGELFF. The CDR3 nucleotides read TGTGCCAGCAGCCAAATAACGGTTTCGAACACCGGGGAGCTGTTTTTT.

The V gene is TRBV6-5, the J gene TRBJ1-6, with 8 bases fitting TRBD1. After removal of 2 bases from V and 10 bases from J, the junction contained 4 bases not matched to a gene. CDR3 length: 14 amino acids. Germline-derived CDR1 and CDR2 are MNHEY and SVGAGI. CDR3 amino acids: CASSYDRGRSPLHF. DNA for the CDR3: TGTGCCAGCAGTTACGACAGGGGTAGGTCACCCCTCCACTTT.

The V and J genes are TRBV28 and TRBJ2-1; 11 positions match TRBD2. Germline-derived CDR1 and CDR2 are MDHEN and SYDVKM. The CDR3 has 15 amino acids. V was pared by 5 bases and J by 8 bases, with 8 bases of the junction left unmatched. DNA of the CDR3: TGTGCCAGCAGTGGATTTAGCGGGAGGGTCCATGAGCAGTTCTTC. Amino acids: CASSGFSGRVHEQFF.

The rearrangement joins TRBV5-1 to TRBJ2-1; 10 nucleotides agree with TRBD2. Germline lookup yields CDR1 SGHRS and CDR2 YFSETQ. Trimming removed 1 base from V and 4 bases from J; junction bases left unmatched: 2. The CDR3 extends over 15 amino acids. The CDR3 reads CASSLLLAGYNEQFF. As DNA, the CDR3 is TGCGCCAGCAGCTTGTTACTAGCGGGGTACAATGAGCAGTTCTTC.

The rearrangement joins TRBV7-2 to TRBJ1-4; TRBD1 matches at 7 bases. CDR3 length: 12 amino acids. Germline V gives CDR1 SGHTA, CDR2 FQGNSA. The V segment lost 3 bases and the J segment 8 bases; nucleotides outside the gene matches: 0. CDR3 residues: CASSLDREKLFF. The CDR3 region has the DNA TGTGCCAGCAGCTTGGACAGGGAAAAACTGTTTTTT.

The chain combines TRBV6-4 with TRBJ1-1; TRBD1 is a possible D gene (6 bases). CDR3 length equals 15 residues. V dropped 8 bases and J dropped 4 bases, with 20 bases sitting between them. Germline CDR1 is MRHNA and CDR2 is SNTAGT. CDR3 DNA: TGTGCCAGCCCCGAGGATCAGGGGCGGAGCACTGAAGCTTTCTTT. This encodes CASPEDQGRSTEAFF.

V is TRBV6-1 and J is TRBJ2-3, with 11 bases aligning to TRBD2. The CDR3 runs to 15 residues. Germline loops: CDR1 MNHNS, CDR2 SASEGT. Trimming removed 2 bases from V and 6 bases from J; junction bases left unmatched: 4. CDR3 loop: CASSETSGSWDTQYF. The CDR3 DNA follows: TGTGCCAGCAGTGAAACTAGCGGGAGTTGGGATACGCAGTATTTT.

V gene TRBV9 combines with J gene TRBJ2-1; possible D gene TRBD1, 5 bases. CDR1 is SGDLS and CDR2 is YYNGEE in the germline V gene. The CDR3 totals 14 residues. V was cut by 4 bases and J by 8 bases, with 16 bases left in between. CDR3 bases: TGTGCCAGCAGCACGGGCAGGGTGGCGCATGAGCAGTTCTTC. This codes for CASSTGRVAHEQFF.

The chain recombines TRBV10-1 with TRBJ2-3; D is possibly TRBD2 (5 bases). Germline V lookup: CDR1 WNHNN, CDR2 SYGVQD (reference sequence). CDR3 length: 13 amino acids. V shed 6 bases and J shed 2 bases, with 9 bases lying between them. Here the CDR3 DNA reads TGCGCCAGCAGCCGGACTTCCACAGATACGCAGTATTTT. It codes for CASSRTSTDTQYF.

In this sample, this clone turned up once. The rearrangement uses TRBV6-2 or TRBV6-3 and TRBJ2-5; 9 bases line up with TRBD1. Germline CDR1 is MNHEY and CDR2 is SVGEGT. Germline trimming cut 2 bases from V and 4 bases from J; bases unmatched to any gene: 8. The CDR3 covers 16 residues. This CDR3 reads CASSYPKTGGGETQYF. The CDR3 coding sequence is TGTGCCAGCAGTTACCCAAAGACAGGGGGAGGAGAGACCCAGTACTTC.

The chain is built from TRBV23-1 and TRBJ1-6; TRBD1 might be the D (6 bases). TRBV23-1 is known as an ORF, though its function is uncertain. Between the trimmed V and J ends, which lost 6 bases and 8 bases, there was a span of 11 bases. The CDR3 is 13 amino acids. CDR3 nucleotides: TGCGCCAGCAGGAGACAGGAGGATTCACCCCTCCACTTT. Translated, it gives CASRRQEDSPLHF.

This CDR3 reads CASSHHTGGYGYTF. The CDR3, as DNA: TGCGCCAGCAGCCATCACACAGGGGGCTATGGCTACACCTTC. V gene TRBV4-1 combines with J gene TRBJ1-2, with 8 bases that match TRBD1. V shed 3 bases, J shed 4 bases, and the junction held 4 bases outside the gene matches. The CDR3 has 14 residues. Per the germline V gene, CDR1 is MGHRA and CDR2 is YSYEKL.

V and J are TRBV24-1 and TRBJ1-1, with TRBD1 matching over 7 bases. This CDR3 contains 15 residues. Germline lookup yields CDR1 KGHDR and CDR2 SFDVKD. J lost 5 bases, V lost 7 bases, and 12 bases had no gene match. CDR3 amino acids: CATSKGGAEGTEAFF. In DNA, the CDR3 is TGTGCCACCAGCAAAGGGGGCGCGGAGGGAACTGAAGCTTTCTTT.

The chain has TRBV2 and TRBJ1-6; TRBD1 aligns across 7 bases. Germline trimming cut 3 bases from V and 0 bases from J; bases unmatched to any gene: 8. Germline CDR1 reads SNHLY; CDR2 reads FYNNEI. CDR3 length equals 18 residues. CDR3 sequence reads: CASSDPGQASSYNSPLHF. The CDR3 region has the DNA TGTGCCAGCAGTGACCCCGGACAGGCAAGCTCCTATAATTCACCCCTCCACTTT. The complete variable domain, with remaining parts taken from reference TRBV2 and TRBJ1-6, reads EPEVTQTPSHQVTQMGQEVILRCVPISNHLYFYWYRQILGQKVEFLVSFYNNEISEKSEIFDDQFSVERPDGSNFTLKIRSTKLEDSAMYFCASSDPGQASSYNSPLHFGNGTRLTVT.

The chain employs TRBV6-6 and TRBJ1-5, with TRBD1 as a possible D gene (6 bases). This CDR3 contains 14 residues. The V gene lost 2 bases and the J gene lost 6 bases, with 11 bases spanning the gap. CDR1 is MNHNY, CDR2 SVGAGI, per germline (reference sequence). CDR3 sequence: CASSYLQGGQPQHF. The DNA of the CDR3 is TGTGCCAGCAGTTACCTACAGGGTGGTCAGCCCCAGCATTTT.

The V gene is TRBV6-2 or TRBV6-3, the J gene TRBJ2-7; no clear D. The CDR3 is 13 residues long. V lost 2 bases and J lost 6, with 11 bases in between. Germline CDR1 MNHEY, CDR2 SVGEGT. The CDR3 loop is CASSYLPPSEQYF. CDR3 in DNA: TGTGCCAGCAGTTACCTCCCCCCTAGCGAGCAGTACTTC.

CDR3 sequence reads: CAISESMGRTEAFF. CDR3 nucleotides: TGTGCCATCAGTGAGTCGATGGGGAGGACTGAAGCTTTCTTT. The chain couples TRBV10-3 to TRBJ1-1; no clear D. This CDR3 is 14 amino acids long. Germline-derived CDR1 and CDR2 are ENHRY and SYGVKD. V was clipped by 0 bases and J by 5 bases, with 10 bases between them.

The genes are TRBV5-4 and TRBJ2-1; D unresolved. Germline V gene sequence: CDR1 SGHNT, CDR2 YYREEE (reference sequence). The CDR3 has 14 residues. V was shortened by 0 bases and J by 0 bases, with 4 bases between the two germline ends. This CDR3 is CASSLGSSYNEQFF. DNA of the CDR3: TGTGCCAGCAGCTTGGGGAGCTCCTACAATGAGCAGTTCTTC.

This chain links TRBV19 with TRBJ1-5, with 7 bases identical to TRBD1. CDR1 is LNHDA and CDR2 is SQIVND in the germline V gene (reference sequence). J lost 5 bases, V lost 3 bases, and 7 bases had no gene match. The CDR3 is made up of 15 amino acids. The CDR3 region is CASSIRSRGDQPQHF. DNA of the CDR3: TGTGCCAGTAGTATTAGAAGCAGGGGGGATCAGCCCCAGCATTTT.

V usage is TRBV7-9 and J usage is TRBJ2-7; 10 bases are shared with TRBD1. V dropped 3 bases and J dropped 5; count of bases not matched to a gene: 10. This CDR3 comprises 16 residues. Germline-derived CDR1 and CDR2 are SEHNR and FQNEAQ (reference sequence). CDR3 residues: CASSFPPGDRGHEQYF. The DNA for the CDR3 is TGTGCCAGCAGCTTCCCACCCGGGGACAGGGGCCACGAGCAGTACTTC.

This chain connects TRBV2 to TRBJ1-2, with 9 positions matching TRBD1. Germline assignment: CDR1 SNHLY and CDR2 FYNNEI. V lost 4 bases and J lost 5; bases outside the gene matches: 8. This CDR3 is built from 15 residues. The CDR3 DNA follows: TGTGCCAGCAGTGGAGGAAACAGGGGGCAATATGGCTACACCTTC. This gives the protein CASSGGNRGQYGYTF.

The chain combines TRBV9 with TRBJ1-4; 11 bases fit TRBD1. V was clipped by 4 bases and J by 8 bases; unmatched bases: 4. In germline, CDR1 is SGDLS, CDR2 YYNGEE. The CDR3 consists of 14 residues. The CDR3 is CASSPWDRGEKLFF. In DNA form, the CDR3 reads TGTGCCAGCAGCCCTTGGGACAGGGGGGAAAAACTGTTTTTT.

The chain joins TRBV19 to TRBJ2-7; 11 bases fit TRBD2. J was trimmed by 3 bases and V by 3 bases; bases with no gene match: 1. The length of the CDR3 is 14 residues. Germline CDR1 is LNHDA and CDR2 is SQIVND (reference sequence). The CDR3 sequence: CASSIGTSGYEQYF. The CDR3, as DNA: TGTGCCAGTAGTATCGGGACTAGCGGCTACGAGCAGTACTTC.

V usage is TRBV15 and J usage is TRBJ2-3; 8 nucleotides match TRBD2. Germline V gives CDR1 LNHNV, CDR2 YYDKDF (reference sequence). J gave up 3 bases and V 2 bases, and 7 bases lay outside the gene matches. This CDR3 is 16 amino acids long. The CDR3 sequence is CATSRRGLDVTDTQYF. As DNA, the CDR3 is TGTGCCACCAGCAGACGGGGACTAGATGTGACAGATACGCAGTATTTT.

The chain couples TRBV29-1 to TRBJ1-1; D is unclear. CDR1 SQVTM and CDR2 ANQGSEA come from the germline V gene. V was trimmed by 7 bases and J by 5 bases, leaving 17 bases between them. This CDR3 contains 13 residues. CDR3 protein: CSALVGGRTEAFF. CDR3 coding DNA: TGCAGCGCACTAGTGGGTGGTAGGACTGAAGCTTTCTTT.

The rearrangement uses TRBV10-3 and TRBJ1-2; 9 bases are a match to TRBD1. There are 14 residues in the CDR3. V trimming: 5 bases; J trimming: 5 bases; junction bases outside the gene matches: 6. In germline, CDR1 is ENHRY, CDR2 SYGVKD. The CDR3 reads CAISPDRGGYGYTF. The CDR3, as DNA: TGTGCCATCAGTCCGGACAGGGGCGGGTATGGCTACACCTTC.